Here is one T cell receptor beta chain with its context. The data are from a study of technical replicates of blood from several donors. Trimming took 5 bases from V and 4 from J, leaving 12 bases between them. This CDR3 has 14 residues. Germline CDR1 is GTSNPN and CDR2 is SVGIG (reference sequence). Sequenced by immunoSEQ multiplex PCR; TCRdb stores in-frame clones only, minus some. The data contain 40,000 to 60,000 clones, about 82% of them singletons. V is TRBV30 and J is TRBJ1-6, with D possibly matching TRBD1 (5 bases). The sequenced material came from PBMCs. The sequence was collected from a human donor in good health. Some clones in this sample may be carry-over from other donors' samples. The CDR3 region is CAWAQDVYNSPLHF. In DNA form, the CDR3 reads TGTGCCTGGGCACAGGACGTTTATAATTCACCCCTCCACTTT.